What follows are 2 T cell receptor beta chains derived from one specimen sequenced in a study of shared clonotypes between healthy human individuals. Profiled with immunoSEQ multiplex PCR; TCRdb holds only in-frame clones, not every one. The sample holds a few million clones, approximately 90% seen once. Sequencing was performed on naive CD4+ T cells sorted from blood. Subset reported: CD45RA+ positively selected. These receptors all stem from a man in his late teens or twenties in good health.

The rearrangement links TRBV10-1 to TRBJ2-7, with D tentatively TRBD2 (6 bases). CDR1 WNHNN and CDR2 SYGVQD come from the germline V gene (reference sequence). The CDR3 contains 16 residues. V was cut by 3 bases and J by 6 bases, with 21 bases left in between. CDR3 residues: CASSDSNLGGITEQYF. As DNA, the CDR3 is TGCGCCAGCAGTGACTCGAACCTCGGCGGGATAACCGAGCAGTACTTC.

The count of this clone is one. The chain is built from TRBV9 and TRBJ1-1, with a tentative D call TRBD1 (5 bases). The germline CDR1 and CDR2 sequences are SGDLS and YYNGEE. The CDR3 is made up of 15 amino acids. Trimming shortened V by 0 bases and J by 4 bases, and 13 bases separated the two germline ends. The CDR3 sequence: CASSVESGRGTEAFF. DNA of the CDR3: TGTGCCAGCAGCGTAGAGTCAGGGAGAGGCACTGAAGCTTTCTTT.